Following are 23 T cell receptor beta chains from one sample sequenced in a study of a mutant IDH1 vaccine in newly diagnosed glioma. What these receptors recognize is not known. Generated by immunoSEQ multiplex PCR, the TCRdb table keeps only in-frame clones and is missing some. The sample contains about 54,000 clones, around four fifths of which appear only once. Specified time point: week 35, safety follow-up. Topical imiquimod was applied with each vaccine dose, which held 300 ug of mutant IDH1 20-mer peptide. The source was PBMCs, collected from a glioma patient whose treatment included an IDH1 peptide vaccine. All receptors derive from a woman younger than 35 with glioma.

The chain combines TRBV23-1 with TRBJ1-5, with TRBD1 matching over 7 bases. TRBV23-1 carries the ORF label, with uncertain function. V gave up 9 bases and J gave up 2 bases; unmatched junction bases: 7. This CDR3 region has 14 residues. CDR3 loop: CARRGGLGNQPQHF. CDR3 DNA: TGCGCCAGACGAGGGGGCTTGGGCAATCAGCCCCAGCATTTT.

The V gene is TRBV7-9, the J gene TRBJ1-2, with D possibly matching TRBD1 (5 bases). This CDR3 is built from 13 residues. The V end lost 4 bases, the J end lost 4 bases, and 10 bases lay between the germline ends. Germline V gene sequence: CDR1 SEHNR, CDR2 FQNEAQ (reference sequence). CDR3 DNA: TGTGCCAGCAGCTATACAGGAAGCTATGGCTACACCTTC. Translated, it gives CASSYTGSYGYTF.

This chain joins TRBV4-2 and TRBJ2-7; TRBD1 matches at 7 bases. The CDR3 extends over 13 amino acids. Germline V gives CDR1 LGHNA, CDR2 YNFKEQ. With 4 bases clipped from V and 3 bases from J, the junction kept 3 bases outside the gene matches. DNA for the CDR3: TGTGCCAGCAGCCCCCAGGGGGACTACGAGCAGTACTTC. Translated: CASSPQGDYEQYF.

The rearrangement joins TRBV6-4 to TRBJ2-3; 8 positions match TRBD1. CDR1 and CDR2 (germline): MRHNA, SNTAGT. The ends lost 0 bases at V and 1 base at J; junction bases unmatched: 15. The CDR3 totals 20 residues. The CDR3 nucleotides are TGTGCCAGCAGTGACTCCCAGGGGGCAGGAGTCCGGGATGGCACAGATACGCAGTATTTT. Its protein product is CASSDSQGAGVRDGTDTQYF.

This clone occurred a few times. This chain links TRBV27 with TRBJ1-1; D unresolved. V lost 5 bases, J lost 0 bases, and 16 bases lay in between. The CDR3 has 16 residues. Germline assignment: CDR1 MNHEY and CDR2 SMNVEV (reference sequence). The chain's CDR3 is CASSPPPTVMNTEAFF. The CDR3 DNA reads as TGTGCCAGCAGTCCACCCCCCACAGTTATGAACACTGAAGCTTTCTTT.

The V call is TRBV5-1, the J call TRBJ2-6; D gene ambiguous. The germline CDR1 and CDR2 sequences are SGHRS and YFSETQ. This CDR3 contains 15 residues. The V end was cut by 0 bases, the J end by 4 bases, with 8 bases between. As DNA, the CDR3 is TGCGCCAGCAGCTTGGGCACAGCCGGGGCCAACGTCCTGACTTTC. This translates into CASSLGTAGANVLTF.

CDR3 bases: TGTGCCAGCAGCGAGAGAAACTATGGCTACACCTTC. Translated, it gives CASSERNYGYTF. This chain connects TRBV7-9 to TRBJ1-2; D gene unclear. Trimming removed 5 bases from V and 2 bases from J, with 6 bases in between. The CDR3 loop spans 12 amino acids. Germline CDR1 reads SEHNR; CDR2 reads FQNEAQ (reference sequence).

This chain connects TRBV6-6 to TRBJ2-7; D gene ambiguous. Between the trimmed V and J ends, which lost 5 bases and 4 bases, there was a span of 15 bases. This CDR3 has 14 residues. Germline CDR1 MNHNY, CDR2 SVGAGI (reference sequence). CDR3 sequence: CASSPSLSLYEQYF. DNA for the CDR3: TGTGCCAGCAGTCCGTCCCTTTCTCTATACGAGCAGTACTTC.

The CDR3 DNA is TGTGCCAGCACCTGGGGGGGACTAGCGGGAGGGAGCTCCTACGAGCAGTACTTC. Its protein is CASTWGGLAGGSSYEQYF. V usage is TRBV5-4 and J usage is TRBJ2-7; 16 nucleotides line up with TRBD2. From germline, CDR1 is SGHNT and CDR2 YYREEE (reference sequence). V gave up 6 bases and J gave up 0 bases; unmatched junction bases: 9. This CDR3 spans 18 amino acids. The whole variable domain, filled in from reference TRBV5-4 and TRBJ2-7, reads ETGVTQSPTHLIKTRGQQVTLRCSSQSGHNTVSWYQQALGQGPQFIFQYYREEENGRGNFPPRFSGLQFPNYSSELNVNALELDDSALYLCASTWGGLAGGSSYEQYFGPGTRLTVT.

The genes are TRBV9 and TRBJ1-1; TRBD1 is a possible D gene (5 bases). Germline V gene lookup returns CDR1 SGDLS and CDR2 YYNGEE. This CDR3 has 14 amino acids. Between the trimmed V and J ends, which lost 2 bases and 0 bases, there was a span of 8 bases. CDR3 bases: TGTGCCAGCAGCGTGACGGGGCTGAACACTGAAGCTTTCTTT. Its translation is CASSVTGLNTEAFF.

J is TRBJ1-1 and V is TRBV7-3; D is perhaps TRBD1 (5 bases). The germline V gene encodes CDR1 SGHTA and CDR2 FQGTGA. Trimming shortened V by 3 bases and J by 4 bases, and 12 bases separated the two germline ends. The CDR3 has 14 residues. The CDR3 reads CASSFSPGSTEAFF. The CDR3 DNA sequence: TGTGCCAGCAGCTTCTCCCCAGGGAGCACTGAAGCTTTCTTT.

V usage is TRBV9 and J usage is TRBJ2-3; D unresolved. Germline-derived CDR1 and CDR2 are SGDLS and YYNGEE. V was shortened by 0 bases and J by 4 bases, with 9 bases between the two germline ends. The CDR3 has 14 amino acids. The CDR3 DNA reads TGTGCCAGCAGCGTAGAGGGCGGCGCAGATACGCAGTATTTT. Its protein product is CASSVEGGADTQYF.

The chain combines TRBV5-1 with TRBJ2-7; D possibly corresponds to TRBD2 (7 bases). V was clipped by 3 bases and J by 2 bases, with 18 bases between them. This CDR3 spans 16 amino acids. Germline assignment: CDR1 SGHRS and CDR2 YFSETQ. The CDR3 sequence: CASSWGGGALPYEQYF. The CDR3 DNA follows: TGCGCCAGCAGCTGGGGAGGGGGGGCGCTCCCCTACGAGCAGTACTTC.

This clone occurred a few times. This sequence joins TRBV9 and TRBJ2-1; a weak D match, TRBD2 (6 bases). Germline V gene sequence: CDR1 SGDLS, CDR2 YYNGEE. This CDR3 region has 16 residues. Trimming removed 0 bases at V and 6 bases at J, with 16 bases between. The CDR3 here is CASSVVGGVRGNEQFF. As DNA, the CDR3 is TGTGCCAGCAGCGTAGTTGGCGGGGTTCGCGGCAATGAGCAGTTCTTC.

The chain recombines TRBV4-3 with TRBJ1-2, with TRBD1 as a possible D gene (5 bases). CDR1 and CDR2 from the germline V gene are LGHNA and YSLEER. The CDR3 totals 15 residues. The V gene lost 0 bases and the J gene lost 3 bases, with 11 bases spanning the gap. Here the CDR3 DNA reads TGCGCCAGCAGCCAAGATCGAGTAGGGGACTATGGCTACACCTTC. It translates to CASSQDRVGDYGYTF.

The V and J genes are TRBV18 and TRBJ2-3, with no clear D. Trimming left V 0 bases short and J 2 bases short, with 6 bases between. Germline V gene lookup returns CDR1 KGHSH and CDR2 LQKENI. The length of the CDR3 is 14 residues. In DNA form, the CDR3 reads TGTGCCAGCTCACCACCGGTTTTCACAGATACGCAGTATTTT. This translates into CASSPPVFTDTQYF.

J is TRBJ2-5 and V is TRBV19; D assignment may be TRBD1 or TRBD2 (6 bases each). CDR3 length equals 12 residues. Between the trimmed V and J ends, which lost 1 base and 13 bases, there was a span of 13 bases. The V gene's germline CDR1 is LNHDA and CDR2 SQIVND (reference sequence). The CDR3 coding sequence is TGTGCCAGTAGTATAGTGGGGGGCACGCGGTACTTC. Protein: CASSIVGGTRYF.

V is TRBV27 and J is TRBJ2-7, with a weak D call TRBD2 (6 bases). The V gene lost 7 bases and the J gene lost 5 bases, with 12 bases spanning the gap. The CDR3 extends over 12 amino acids. Germline lookup yields CDR1 MNHEY and CDR2 SMNVEV (reference sequence). The CDR3 sequence: CASTGVGDEQYF. The CDR3, as DNA: TGTGCCAGCACGGGAGTAGGGGACGAGCAGTACTTC.

The chain couples TRBV15 to TRBJ2-5, with 11 bases fitting TRBD2. The CDR3 spans 14 residues. The J segment lost 4 bases and the V segment lost 5 bases, leaving 3 bases of the junction unmatched. Per germline, CDR1 LNHNV and CDR2 YYDKDF (reference sequence). The chain's CDR3 is CATSSGLAGETQYF. CDR3 sequence (DNA): TGTGCCACCAGCTCCGGACTAGCGGGAGAGACCCAGTACTTC.

The chain recombines TRBV9 with TRBJ1-4; 8 bases are a match to TRBD1. Germline CDR1 and CDR2: SGDLS and YYNGEE. The CDR3 has 15 amino acids. J was trimmed by 4 bases and V by 2 bases; bases with no gene match: 4. This CDR3 reads CASSVGTGYNEKLFF. DNA for the CDR3: TGTGCCAGCAGCGTCGGGACAGGCTATAATGAAAAACTGTTTTTT. The variable domain in full, with the rest retrieved from reference TRBV9 and TRBJ1-4, is DSGVTQTPKHLITATGQRVTLRCSPRSGDLSVYWYQQSLDQGLQFLIQYYNGEERAKGNILERFSAQQFPDLHSELNLSSLELGDSALYFCASSVGTGYNEKLFFGSGTQLSVL.

The table lists this clone with a count of one. V is TRBV7-2 and J is TRBJ2-7; 10 bases match TRBD1. The CDR3 consists of 18 residues. J lost 2 bases, V lost 1 base, and 11 bases had no gene match. The germline gives CDR1 SGHTA, CDR2 FQGNSA. In DNA, the CDR3 is TGTGCCAGCAGCTTAGGCGTAATGGGACAGGGGTTTCCCTACGAGCAGTACTTC. Its translation: CASSLGVMGQGFPYEQYF.

The gene calls are TRBV19 and TRBJ2-3, with 12 bases fitting TRBD2. There are 15 residues in the CDR3. CDR1 is LNHDA and CDR2 is SQIVND in the germline V gene (reference sequence). Trimming removed 5 bases from V and 8 bases from J; junction bases left unmatched: 8. DNA of the CDR3: TGTGCCAGTAGTCCACTAGCGGGAGGCCCAAGTACGCAGTATTTT. This gives the protein CASSPLAGGPSTQYF. Full variable domain (outside the CDR3, taken from reference TRBV19 and TRBJ2-3): DGGITQSPKYLFRKEGQNVTLSCEQNLNHDAMYWYRQDPGQGLRLIYYSQIVNDFQKGDIAEGYSVSREKKESFPLTVTSAQKNPTAFYLCASSPLAGGPSTQYFGPGTRLTVL.

The chain joins TRBV29-1 to TRBJ2-7; possible D gene TRBD1, 5 bases. The germline CDR1 and CDR2 sequences are SQVTM and ANQGSEA. The CDR3 sequence is 10 residues long. The germline V and J ends were trimmed by 4 bases and 4 bases, with 5 bases remaining between them. CDR3 DNA sequence: TGCAGCGTTGCAGGGTACGAGCAGTACTTC. This encodes CSVAGYEQYF.